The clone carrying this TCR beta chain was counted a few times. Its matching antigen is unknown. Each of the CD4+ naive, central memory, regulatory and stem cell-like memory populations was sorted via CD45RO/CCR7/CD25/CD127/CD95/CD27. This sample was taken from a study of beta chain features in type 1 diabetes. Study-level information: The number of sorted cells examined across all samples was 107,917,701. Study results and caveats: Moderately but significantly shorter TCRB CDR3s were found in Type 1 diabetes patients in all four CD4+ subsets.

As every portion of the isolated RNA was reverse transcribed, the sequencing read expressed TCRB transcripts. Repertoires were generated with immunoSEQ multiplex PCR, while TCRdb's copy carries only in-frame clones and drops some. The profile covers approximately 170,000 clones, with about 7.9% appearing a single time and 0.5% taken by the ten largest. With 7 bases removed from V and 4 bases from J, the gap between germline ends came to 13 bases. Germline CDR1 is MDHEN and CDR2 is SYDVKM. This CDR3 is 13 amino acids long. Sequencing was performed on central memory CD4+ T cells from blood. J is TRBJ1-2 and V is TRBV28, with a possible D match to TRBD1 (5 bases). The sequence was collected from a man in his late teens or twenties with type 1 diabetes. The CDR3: CASTSGGVYGYTF. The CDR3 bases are TGTGCCAGCACGTCGGGGGGGGTCTATGGCTACACCTTC.